This T cell receptor beta chain is drawn from a study of T cell repertoires in cytomegalovirus infection. A word on this clonotype: Possible read error: a much larger clone is one base away.

One entry per CDR3 protein, called by TCRdb with MiXCR from the reads. The data show roughly 720,000 distinct CDR3 sequences, with 35% seen just once and 2.8% held by the top ten. The CDR3 has 16 amino acids. Trimming shortened V by 5 bases and J by 6 bases, and 19 bases separated the two germline ends. CDR1 is SGHVS and CDR2 is FQNEAQ in the germline V gene. This sequence was found in a human donor in good health (CMV status not recorded). Some clones in this sample may be carry-over from other donors' samples. The sequenced sample consisted of PBMCs. The chain recombines TRBV7-8 with TRBJ2-2, with D perhaps matching TRBD1 (6 bases). The chain's CDR3 is CASSPRRDMVSGELFF. DNA for the CDR3: TGTGCCAGCAGCCCACGCCGGGACATGGTGTCCGGGGAGCTGTTTTTT.